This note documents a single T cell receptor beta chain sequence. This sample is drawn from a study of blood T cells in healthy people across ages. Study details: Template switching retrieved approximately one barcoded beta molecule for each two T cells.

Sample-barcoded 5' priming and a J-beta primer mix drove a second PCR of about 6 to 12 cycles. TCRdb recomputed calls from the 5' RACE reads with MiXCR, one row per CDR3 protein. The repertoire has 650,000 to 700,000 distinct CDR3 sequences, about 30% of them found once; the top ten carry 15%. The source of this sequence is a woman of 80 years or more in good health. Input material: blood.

The CDR3 coding sequence is TGTGCCACCAGCAGAGATCAACAGCGCGGCTACACCTTC. Its translation: CATSRDQQRGYTF. This chain connects TRBV15 to TRBJ1-2; D unresolved. The length of the CDR3 is 13 residues. CDR1 is LNHNV and CDR2 is YYDKDF in the germline V gene (reference sequence). V lost 0 bases, J lost 8 bases, and 10 bases lay in between.